What follows is one TCR beta chain and its context. As originally analysed: Estimated nucleated cell counts came from reference gene primer amplification. Clones were read by immunoSEQ multiplex PCR, and TCRdb kept only the in-frame ones, dropping some. V and J calls and clone size are copied from that table; D and trimming were computed from the DNA. Of about 130,000 clones in the sample, about 80% are singletons; the top ten hold 2% to 3%. Self-reported history from a screening survey and questionnaire set each donor's cohort. With V trimmed by 9 bases and J by 4 bases, 7 bases remained unmatched. Germline CDR1 reads SGHNT; CDR2 reads YENEEA. The CDR3 totals 13 residues. The data derive from a study of blood T cell repertoires in COVID-19. Study at large: Samples of COVID-19 (acute and convalescent) were obtained from the United States, Italy and Spain. PBMCs, B-cell-depleted T cells, or T cells provided the cDNA or gDNA that made up the material.

The V and J genes are TRBV11-3 and TRBJ1-1; 8 nucleotides align to TRBD1. The sample comprised PBMCs or T cells enriched from blood (not recorded which). The TCR originated in a man aged 35 to 55 with acute COVID-19. The chain's CDR3 is CASVEQGGTEAFF. CDR3 bases: TGTGCCAGTGTGGAACAGGGGGGCACTGAAGCTTTCTTT.